This paragraph reports one TCR beta chain. CDR3 length: 14 amino acids. The trim removed 4 bases at V and 4 bases at J, leaving 4 bases unmatched. Per the germline V gene, CDR1 is SGHRS and CDR2 is YFSETQ. This specimen belongs to a study of blood T cell repertoires in COVID-19. In the study overall: From the United States, Italy and Spain came samples of acute and convalescent COVID-19. The analysed material was cDNA or gDNA that came from T cells, B-cell-depleted T cells, or PBMCs.

As handled by the study authors: Using reference gene primer amplification, nucleated cell counts were estimated. Profiling relied on immunoSEQ multiplex PCR, and the TCRdb table lists in-frame clones only, not all of them. V, J and clone size reflect that table, while D and trimming were determined from the DNA. The sample records about 69,000 clones, almost 80% being singletons. The source is a man aged 60 to 75 with acute or convalescent COVID-19. The chain combines TRBV5-1 with TRBJ1-5; 8 bases fit TRBD1. Material for sequencing was peripheral blood. DNA for the CDR3: TGCGCCAGCAGCATAGGACAGGGTAATCAGCCCCAGCATTTT. Translation gives CASSIGQGNQPQHF.